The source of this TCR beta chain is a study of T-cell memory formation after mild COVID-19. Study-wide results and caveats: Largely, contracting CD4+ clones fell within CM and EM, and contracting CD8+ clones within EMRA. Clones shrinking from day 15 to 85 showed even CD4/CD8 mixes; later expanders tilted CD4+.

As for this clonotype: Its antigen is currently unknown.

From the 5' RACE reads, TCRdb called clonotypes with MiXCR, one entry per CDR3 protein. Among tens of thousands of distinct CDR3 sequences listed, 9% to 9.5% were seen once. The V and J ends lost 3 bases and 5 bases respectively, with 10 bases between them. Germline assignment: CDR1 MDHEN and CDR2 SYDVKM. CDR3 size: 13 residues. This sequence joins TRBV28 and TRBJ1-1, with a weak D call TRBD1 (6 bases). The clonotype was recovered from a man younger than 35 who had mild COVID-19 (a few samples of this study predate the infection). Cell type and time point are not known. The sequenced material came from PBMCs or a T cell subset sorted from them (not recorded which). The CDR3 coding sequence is TGTGCCAGCAGTTTCAGGGGCGAAACTGAAGCTTTCTTT. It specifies CASSFRGETEAFF.